This TCR beta chain stems from a study of T cell responses to AZD1222 COVID-19 vaccine. V was pared by 0 bases and J by 1 base, with 5 bases of the junction left unmatched. Germline-derived CDR1 and CDR2 are SGHDN and FVKESK. The CDR3 has 17 amino acids. Repertoires were generated with immunoSEQ multiplex PCR, while TCRdb's copy carries only in-frame clones and drops some. The sample has around 90,000 clones; 80% to 90% are singletons. The sample consisted of peripheral blood, taken on day 0 of AZD1222 vaccination. This TCR derives from an adult in good health. The chain joins TRBV14 to TRBJ2-1; TRBD2 agrees at 8 bases. For the CDR3, the DNA is TGTGCCAGCAGCCAAGACTTGGGACTAGGTTCCTACAATGAGCAGTTCTTC. This encodes CASSQDLGLGSYNEQFF.